This record concerns one TCR beta chain sequence. Its antigen remains unknown. This record comes from a study of immune cell composition in non-small cell lung cancer. The V gene's germline CDR1 is MDHEN and CDR2 SYDVKM. The CDR3 runs to 16 residues. Unmatched junction bases numbered 6, after V lost 3 bases and J lost 0 bases. Profiled with immunoSEQ multiplex PCR; TCRdb holds only in-frame clones, not every one. The table has around 1,000 clones, approximately 85% seen once. Whole-study findings and limits: Squamous lung tumours showed higher top 10 clone scores and clonality than adenocarcinomas.

This clonotype originated in a human donor with non-small cell lung cancer. The sample consisted of lung tumor tissue. This chain connects TRBV28 to TRBJ2-7; 9 positions match TRBD1. The CDR3 protein is CASSFPSGQGSYEQYF. CDR3 DNA sequence: TGTGCCAGCAGTTTCCCCTCGGGACAGGGCTCCTACGAGCAGTACTTC.